This is a list of T cell receptor beta chains from one sample in a study of T-cell reconstitution after alpha-beta-depleted transplantation in children. Using its own MiXCR run on the PCR reads, TCRdb lists one record per CDR3 protein. In the table there are under 300,000 distinct CDR3 sequences, more than 9% of which are singletons. The sequencing used peripheral blood, collected 180 days after TCRalphabeta/CD19-depleted stem cell transplant. The receptor set was obtained from a male patient under 10 years old who had a stem cell transplant for chronic granulomatous disease, so the T cells may come from the graft donor. The CDR3 runs from the conserved cysteine through the conserved F or W. A D gene is named only where the DNA matches it firmly. Clone size appears in some rows only: once, few, many, or a class for an expanded clone.

j_call clone_size d_call v_call cdr3_aa cdr3_nt
TRBJ1-3 many . TRBV7-2 CASSSSSGNTIYF TGTGCCAGCAGCTCAAGCTCTGGAAACACCATATATTTT
TRBJ1-2 many . TRBV28 CASSTPGGGLYGYTF TGTGCCAGCTCGACCCCGGGCGGGGGGCTCTATGGCTACACCTTC
TRBJ2-2 few TRBD1 TRBV18 CASSPGTAGNTGELFF TGTGCCAGCTCACCGGGGACAGCCGGTAACACCGGGGAGCTGTTTTTT
TRBJ2-1 many . TRBV29-1 CSARPQVGGEQFF TGCAGCGCTCGTCCCCAGGTAGGGGGTGAGCAGTTCTTC
TRBJ2-4 many . TRBV18 CASSPDHAKNIQYF TGTGCCAGCTCACCCGATCACGCCAAAAACATTCAGTACTTC
TRBJ2-7 many . TRBV7-6 CASSPSPLYEQYF TGTGCCAGCAGCCCATCCCCCCTCTACGAGCAGTACTTC
TRBJ2-7 once TRBD1 TRBV7-2 CASSLMGQGFYF TGTGCCAGCAGCTTAATGGGACAGGGTTTTTACTTC
TRBJ2-7 . TRBD2 TRBV5-1 CASTIAGGPNEQYF TGCGCCAGCACCATAGCGGGAGGGCCCAACGAGCAGTACTTC
TRBJ2-4 many TRBD1 TRBV15 CATSSPGQGNIQYF TGTGCCACCAGCAGTCCTGGACAGGGCAACATTCAGTACTTC
TRBJ2-4 many TRBD1 TRBV4-3 CASSQGQGAGGDIQYF TGCGCCAGCAGCCAAGGACAGGGGGCGGGGGGAGACATTCAGTACTTC
TRBJ2-3 . . TRBV10-3 CAIRRGSSDTQYF TGTGCCATCAGGCGGGGTAGCTCAGATACGCAGTATTTT
TRBJ2-2 . . TRBV2 CASSEGLAFTGELFF TGTGCCAGCAGTGAAGGGCTAGCGTTCACCGGGGAGCTGTTTTTT
TRBJ2-1 . TRBD1 TRBV4-3 CASSQDSGQGRDEQFF TGCGCCAGCAGCCAAGATTCAGGACAGGGGAGGGATGAGCAGTTCTTC
TRBJ2-3 many TRBD2 TRBV7-2 CASSRTSGGATDTQYF TGTGCCAGCAGCCGGACTAGCGGGGGGGCCACAGATACGCAGTATTTT
TRBJ1-1 many . TRBV5-1 CASGYKAFF TGCGCCAGTGGTTATAAAGCTTTCTTT
TRBJ2-2 many TRBD2 TRBV20-1 CSARDPAGVGTGELFF TGCAGTGCTAGAGATCCGGCGGGAGTGGGCACCGGGGAGCTGTTTTTT
TRBJ1-5 many . TRBV12-3/TRBV12-4 CASRGTGGDQPQHF TGTGCCAGCAGGGGGACCGGGGGAGATCAGCCCCAGCATTTT
TRBJ2-7 many . TRBV3-1 CASSHFQTAGEQYF TGTGCCAGCTCCCATTTTCAGACGGCGGGGGAGCAGTACTTC
TRBJ2-3 many TRBD2 TRBV5-1 CASRLTSGGDTQYF TGCGCCAGCAGGCTCACTAGCGGGGGTGATACGCAGTATTTT
TRBJ2-7 many . TRBV28 CASSPRGTLTYEQYF TGTGCCAGCAGTCCAAGGGGAACACTAACCTACGAGCAGTACTTC
TRBJ2-5 many TRBD2 TRBV7-2 CASSFPGGTQYF TGTGCCAGCAGCTTCCCGGGGGGGACCCAGTACTTC
TRBJ2-2 many . TRBV15 CATSRPTGAGELFF TGTGCCACCAGCAGACCGACAGGAGCCGGGGAGCTGTTTTTT
TRBJ2-2 many TRBD1 TRBV12-3/TRBV12-4 CASSQLGTGITGELFF TGTGCCAGCAGCCAACTCGGGACAGGGATCACCGGGGAGCTGTTTTTT
TRBJ2-7 many . TRBV22-1 CPGSARGGRGREQYF TGTCCTGGGAGCGCACGCGGAGGTAGAGGTAGGGAGCAGTACTTC
TRBJ2-7 many . TRBV20-1 CSASGLHEQYF TGCAGTGCTAGTGGCCTACACGAGCAGTACTTC
TRBJ1-1 many TRBD1 TRBV6-2/TRBV6-3 CATAQGGPEAFF TGTGCCACTGCACAGGGGGGTCCTGAAGCTTTCTTT
TRBJ2-7 few . TRBV4-3 CASSQELAIYEQYF TGCGCCAGCAGCCAAGAATTAGCGATCTACGAGCAGTACTTC
TRBJ2-7 many TRBD1 TRBV28 CASSTTGASYEQYF TGTGCCAGCAGTACAACAGGGGCCTCCTACGAGCAGTACTTC
TRBJ2-7 many . TRBV29-1 CSVVGSGNYEQYF TGCAGCGTTGTTGGCAGCGGTAACTACGAGCAGTACTTC
TRBJ2-1 many TRBD2 TRBV10-2 CASSELAVYNEQFF TGCGCCAGCAGTGAGCTAGCGGTGTACAATGAGCAGTTCTTC
TRBJ2-5 few . TRBV18 CASSPLQGLLETQYF TGTGCCAGCTCACCACTCCAGGGGCTCCTAGAGACCCAGTACTTC
TRBJ1-6 many TRBD1 TRBV9 CASSVRDRNSPLHF TGTGCCAGCAGCGTCCGGGACAGGAATTCACCCCTCCACTTT
TRBJ2-7 many TRBD2 TRBV20-1 CSAPDPSGSAYEQYF TGCAGTGCCCCCGACCCTAGCGGGAGTGCGTACGAGCAGTACTTC
TRBJ2-3 many . TRBV6-1 CASSEARGTALADTQYF TGTGCCAGCAGTGAGGCTCGCGGGACAGCCCTGGCAGATACGCAGTATTTT
TRBJ2-2 many TRBD2 TRBV5-1 CASASDPGLAAGELFF TGCGCCAGCGCCTCCGACCCGGGACTAGCAGCCGGGGAGCTGTTTTTT
TRBJ2-5 many . TRBV20-1 CSARGPLIATQYF TGCAGTGCTAGAGGTCCGCTTATCGCGACCCAGTACTTC
TRBJ2-5 many TRBD1 TRBV12-3/TRBV12-4 CASSRRPGTGDGETQYF TGTGCCAGCAGTCGGCGCCCCGGGACAGGGGACGGAGAGACCCAGTACTTC
TRBJ2-4 many . TRBV27 CASSLSLAKNIQYF TGTGCCAGCAGTTTGTCCTTAGCCAAAAACATTCAGTACTTC
TRBJ2-2 many . TRBV28 CASSFIGGELFF TGTGCCAGCAGTTTTATAGGGGGGGAGCTGTTTTTT
TRBJ2-7 many . TRBV7-8 CASSRDTRASEQYF TGTGCCAGCAGCCGGGACACTCGGGCGTCCGAGCAGTACTTC
TRBJ2-5 many . TRBV7-9 CASRPTDQETQYF TGTGCCAGCAGACCGACAGACCAAGAGACCCAGTACTTC
TRBJ2-1 many . TRBV7-8 CASSLVTGSYNEQFF TGTGCCAGCAGCTTAGTTACAGGTTCCTACAATGAGCAGTTCTTC
TRBJ1-5 many TRBD1 TRBV20-1 CSARDRGTGGYQPQHF TGCAGTGCTAGAGATCGGGGGACAGGGGGCTATCAGCCCCAGCATTTT
TRBJ2-3 many . TRBV29-1 CSVGPSGGSTDTQYF TGCAGCGTTGGCCCGAGCGGAGGAAGCACAGATACGCAGTATTTT
TRBJ2-7 few . TRBV12-3/TRBV12-4 CASSFLPVLGEQYF TGTGCCAGCAGTTTCCTCCCGGTGCTGGGCGAGCAGTACTTC
TRBJ2-3 many . TRBV20-1 CSARSSVHTDTQYF TGCAGTGCCCGCTCTAGCGTACACACAGATACGCAGTATTTT
TRBJ1-5 many . TRBV10-3 CAIGEAGAGQPQHF TGTGCCATCGGGGAGGCAGGAGCGGGTCAGCCCCAGCATTTT
TRBJ2-4 many . TRBV10-1 CASSEFPGFRDIQYF TGCGCCAGCAGTGAGTTTCCAGGGTTCAGGGACATTCAGTACTTC
TRBJ2-1 many . TRBV7-8 CASSVFAVYSYNEQFF TGTGCCAGCAGCGTCTTCGCGGTCTACTCCTACAATGAGCAGTTCTTC
TRBJ2-4 many TRBD1 TRBV7-8 CASSLVYQGDIQYF TGTGCCAGCAGCTTAGTTTACCAGGGGGACATTCAGTACTTC
TRBJ2-7 many TRBD2 TRBV20-1 CSARATSGRNVYEQYF TGCAGTGCTAGAGCCACTAGCGGGAGAAATGTATACGAGCAGTACTTC
TRBJ1-2 many . TRBV25-1 CASSVGQYGYTF TGTGCCAGCAGTGTAGGGCAGTATGGCTACACCTTC
TRBJ2-2 many TRBD2 TRBV7-6 CASSLELAANTGELFF TGTGCCAGCAGCTTAGAGCTAGCGGCGAACACCGGGGAGCTGTTTTTT
TRBJ2-5 many . TRBV20-1 CSARAVNQETQYF TGCAGTGCTAGGGCGGTGAACCAAGAGACCCAGTACTTC
TRBJ1-1 . TRBD1 TRBV5-4 CASTAGGKAEAFF TGTGCCAGCACCGCAGGGGGTAAGGCTGAAGCTTTCTTT